This T cell receptor (beta chain) is from a study of blood T cell repertoires in COVID-19. On the study more broadly: Sites across the United States, Italy and Spain contributed samples from acute and convalescent COVID-19. Sources were T cells, B-cell-depleted T cells, or PBMCs; the material itself was cDNA or gDNA.

Original data processing: The authors estimated nucleated cell counts from reference gene primer amplification. Clones were sequenced by immunoSEQ multiplex PCR, and TCRdb holds only the in-frame ones, with some missing. That table is the source of V, J and clone size, and D and trimming were worked out from the DNA. The sample contains about 26,000 clones, 75% to 85% of which appear only once. This CDR3 comprises 18 residues. The V and J ends lost 2 bases and 2 bases, in that order; junction bases with no gene match: 9. CDR1 is MNHEY and CDR2 is SVGEGT in the germline V gene. The source of this sequence is an elderly man with active or convalescent COVID-19. The sample taken for sequencing was peripheral blood. This chain links TRBV6-2 or TRBV6-3 with TRBJ2-3, with 11 positions matching TRBD2. CDR3 protein: CASSYGSLAGGPTDTQYF. CDR3 nucleotides: TGTGCCAGCAGTTACGGGTCTCTAGCGGGAGGTCCCACAGATACGCAGTATTTT.